The clone carrying this T cell receptor (beta chain) was observed once. Sequencing used immunoSEQ multiplex PCR; TCRdb keeps in-frame clones, though not all of them. Of some 700,000 clones listed, roughly 88% are singletons. The record originates from a study of shared T cell receptors in the human thymus. Germline loops: CDR1 SGHRS, CDR2 YFSETQ. The CDR3 sequence is 15 residues long. V was cut by 1 base and J by 3 bases, with 13 bases left in between. These data also formed part of another study, on human thymus T cells. Turning to that study: Serving as donors were healthy Finnish infants, each of whom was having open corrective surgery for congenital heart defects.

This clonotype was obtained from a girl less than two years old with a congenital heart defect. Sequenced input: thymocytes. V is TRBV5-1 and J is TRBJ1-2, with D unclear. CDR3 amino acids: CASSLQYRYYYGYTF. The CDR3 DNA reads TGCGCCAGCAGCTTGCAGTACCGATATTACTATGGCTACACCTTC.